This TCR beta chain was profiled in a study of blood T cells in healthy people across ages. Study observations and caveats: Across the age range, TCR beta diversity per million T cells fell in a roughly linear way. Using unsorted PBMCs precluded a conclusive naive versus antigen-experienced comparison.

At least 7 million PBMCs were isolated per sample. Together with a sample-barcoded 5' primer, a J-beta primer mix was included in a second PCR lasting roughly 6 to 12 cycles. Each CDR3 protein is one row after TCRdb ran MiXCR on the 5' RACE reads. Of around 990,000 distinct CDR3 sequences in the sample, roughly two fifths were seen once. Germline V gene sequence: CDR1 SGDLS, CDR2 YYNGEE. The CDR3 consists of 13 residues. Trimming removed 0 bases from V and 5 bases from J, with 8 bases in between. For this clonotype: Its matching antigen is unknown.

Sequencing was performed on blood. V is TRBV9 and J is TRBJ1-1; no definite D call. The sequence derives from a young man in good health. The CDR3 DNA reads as TGTGCCAGCAGCGTAGCCAGCAATACTGAAGCTTTCTTT. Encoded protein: CASSVASNTEAFF.